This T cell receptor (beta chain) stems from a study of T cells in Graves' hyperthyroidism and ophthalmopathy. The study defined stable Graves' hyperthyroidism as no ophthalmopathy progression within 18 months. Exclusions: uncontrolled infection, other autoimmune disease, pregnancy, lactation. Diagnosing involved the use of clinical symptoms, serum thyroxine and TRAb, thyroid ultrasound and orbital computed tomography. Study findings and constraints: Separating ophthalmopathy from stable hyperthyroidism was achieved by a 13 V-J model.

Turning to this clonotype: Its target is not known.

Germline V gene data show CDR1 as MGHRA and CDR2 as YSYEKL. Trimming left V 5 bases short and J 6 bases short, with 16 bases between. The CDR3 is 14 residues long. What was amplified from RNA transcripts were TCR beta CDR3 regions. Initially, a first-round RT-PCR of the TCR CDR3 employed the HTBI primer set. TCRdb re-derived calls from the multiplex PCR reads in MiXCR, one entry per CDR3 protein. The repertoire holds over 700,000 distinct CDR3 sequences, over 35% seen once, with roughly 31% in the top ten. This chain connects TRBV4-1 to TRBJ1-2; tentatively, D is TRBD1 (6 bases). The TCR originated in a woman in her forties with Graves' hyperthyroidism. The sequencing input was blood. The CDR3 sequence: CASSSRDIVNGYTF. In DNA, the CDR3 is TGCGCCAGCAGCTCTCGGGACATCGTCAATGGCTACACCTTC.